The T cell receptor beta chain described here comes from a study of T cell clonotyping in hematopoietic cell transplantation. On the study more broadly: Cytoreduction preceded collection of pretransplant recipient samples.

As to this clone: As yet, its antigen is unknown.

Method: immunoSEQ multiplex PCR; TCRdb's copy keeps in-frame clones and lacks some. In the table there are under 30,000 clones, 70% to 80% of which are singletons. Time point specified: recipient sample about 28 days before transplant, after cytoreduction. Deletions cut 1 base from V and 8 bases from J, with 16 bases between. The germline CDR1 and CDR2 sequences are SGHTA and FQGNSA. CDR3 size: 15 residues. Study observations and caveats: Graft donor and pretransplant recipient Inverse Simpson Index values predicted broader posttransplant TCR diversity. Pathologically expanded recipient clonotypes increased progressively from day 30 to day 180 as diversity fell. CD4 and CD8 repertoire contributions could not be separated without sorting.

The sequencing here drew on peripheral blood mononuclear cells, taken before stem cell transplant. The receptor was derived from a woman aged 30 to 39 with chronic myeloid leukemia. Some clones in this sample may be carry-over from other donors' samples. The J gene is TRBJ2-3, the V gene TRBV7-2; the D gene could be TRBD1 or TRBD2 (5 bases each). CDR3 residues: CASSLVGDGTGTQYF. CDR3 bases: TGTGCCAGCAGCTTAGTTGGTGATGGGACGGGTACGCAGTATTTT.